Each of the 14 T cell receptor beta chains below was sequenced from the same sample in a study of tumor-infiltrating lymphocytes in primary liver carcinoma. TCR beta cDNA was reverse-transcribed from roughly 520 ng of total RNA. The reaction used a constant-region primer and ProtoScript II reverse transcriptase. Three-round nested multiplex PCR performed with slightly modified ARM-PCR produced the TCR beta libraries. PCR rounds one and two used TRBV1-TRBV30 forward primers with a C-beta reverse primer for approximately 10 cycles each. Using its own MiXCR run on the multiplex PCR reads, TCRdb lists one record per CDR3 protein. Of about 320,000 distinct CDR3 sequences listed, about 62% are singletons. The researchers obtained blood RNA from unsorted whole blood and also extracted germline DNA. Input material: peripheral blood. All receptors derive from a man aged 40-50 years with primary liver carcinoma and hepatitis B virus infection.

This clonotype has just one count. A single base separates this from a much larger clone, so it may be a read error. Given the absence of the conserved phenylalanine or tryptophan at the CDR3 end, a read error is likely. V gene TRBV4-3 combines with J gene TRBJ2-7; 7 bases match TRBD1. This CDR3 spans 16 amino acids. Per the germline V gene, CDR1 is LGHNA and CDR2 is YSLEER. With V trimmed by 3 bases and J by 1 base, 9 bases remained unmatched. The CDR3 protein is CASSHSDRDRSYEQYL. DNA for the CDR3: TGCGCCAGCAGCCACTCCGACAGGGATAGATCCTACGAGCAGTACTTA.

The chain couples TRBV5-6 to TRBJ2-7, with a tentative D call TRBD1 (6 bases). The germline V gene has CDR1 SGHDT and CDR2 YYEEEE. Trimming removed 7 bases from V and 3 bases from J, with 17 bases in between. The CDR3 has 14 amino acids. For the CDR3, the DNA is TGTGCCAGCGGGGCCACGGGACAACTCTACGAGCAGTACTTC. It specifies CASGATGQLYEQYF.

A note on this clonotype: Compared with germline, one end of the junction differs, possibly owing to a read error. This chain links TRBV10-3 with TRBJ2-1; 7 bases fit TRBD1. Germline V gives CDR1 ENHRY, CDR2 SYGVKD. The CDR3 loop spans 15 amino acids. The CDR3 DNA sequence: TGTGCCATCAGTGAAGGGACAGTCTCCTACAAAGAGCAGTTCTTC. Translating gives CAISEGTVSYKEQFF.

To note about this clonotype: A much larger clone lies a single base off, so this may be a read error. The chain is built from TRBV7-9 and TRBJ2-7, with 7 bases fitting TRBD2. With V trimmed by 2 bases and J by 0 bases, 16 bases remained unmatched. The CDR3 length is 19 residues. Germline V lookup: CDR1 SEHNR, CDR2 FQNEAQ (reference sequence). The CDR3 loop reads CASSLISTSWRPSSYEQYF. The CDR3 DNA is TGTGCCAGCAGCTTAATCTCGACTAGCTGGAGGCCCAGCTCCTACGAGCAGTACTTC.

This rearrangement joins TRBV5-4 to TRBJ2-4; no clear D gene. CDR3 length: 14 amino acids. CDR1 and CDR2 from the germline V gene are SGHNT and YYREEE (reference sequence). V lost 0 bases to trimming and J lost 0 bases, with 4 bases between them. CDR3 in DNA: TGTGCCAGCAGCTTGGCGGCAGCCAAAAACATTCAGTACTTC. Its translation: CASSLAAAKNIQYF.

For this clonotype: Just one base apart from a much larger clone, this may be a read error. The chain joins TRBV6-1 to TRBJ1-5; no firm D call. Trimming took 2 bases from V and 1 from J, leaving 9 bases between them. The CDR3 contains 15 residues. Germline CDR1 reads MNHNS; CDR2 reads SASEGT. The CDR3, as DNA: TGTGCCAGCAGTGAATTCTCTGGGAGCAATCAGCCCCAGCATTTT. Amino acids: CASSEFSGSNQPQHF.

A remark on this clonotype: Being one base from a much bigger clone, this may be a read error. V gene TRBV29-1 combines with J gene TRBJ2-2; D ambiguous. The germline CDR1 and CDR2 sequences are SQVTM and ANQGSEA. Trimming left V 3 bases short and J 1 base short, with 6 bases between. The CDR3 has 13 residues. The CDR3 region has the DNA TGCAGCGTTGACCAAATGAACACCGGGGAGCTGTTTTTT. Encoded protein: CSVDQMNTGELFF.

Remarks on this clonotype: One end of the junction fails to match germline, which may point to a read error. The rearrangement joins TRBV11-3 to TRBJ2-1; the D is unclear. The germline gives CDR1 SGHNT, CDR2 YENEEA. CDR3 length: 13 residues. The DNA of the CDR3 is TGTGCCAACAGCTTTGGGGTTCACAATAAGCAGTTCTTC. This gives the protein CANSFGVHNKQFF. Full variable domain (missing parts from reference TRBV11-3 and TRBJ2-1): EAGVVQSPRYKIIEKKQPVAFWCNPISGHNTLYWYLQNLGQGPELLIRYENEEAVDDSQLPKDRFSAERLKGVDSTLKIQPAELGDSAVYLCANSFGVHNKQFFGPGTRLTVL.

This clonotype was seen only once. The chain couples TRBV29-1 to TRBJ1-1; TRBD1 matches 9 bases. CDR3 length equals 15 residues. Looked up from germline, CDR1 is SQVTM and CDR2 is ANQGSEA. CDR3 sequence (DNA): TGCAGTATCACAGGGGGCCTACTTTTAGACATTGAAGCTTTCTTT. Translating gives CSITGGLLLDIEAFF.

This clonotype was recorded at least ten times. CDR3 DNA: TGTGCCAGCAGTGACAGGGGCGCTCAGCCCCAGCATTTT. This gives the protein CASSDRGAQPQHF. This chain uses TRBV6-5 with TRBJ1-5; 8 nucleotides match TRBD1. The germline CDR1 and CDR2 sequences are MNHEY and SVGAGI. Trimming removed 5 bases from V and 6 bases from J; junction bases left unmatched: 3. The CDR3 contains 13 residues.

This clonotype occurred many times. The chain uses TRBV6-6 and TRBJ2-1; D is unclear. The V gene's germline CDR1 is MNHNY and CDR2 SVGAGI (reference sequence). The CDR3 runs 13 residues. Trimming shortened V by 4 bases and J by 8 bases, and 12 bases separated the two germline ends. The CDR3 nucleotides read TGTGCCAGCAGTTGGAGAGCCGAGGATGAGCAGTTCTTC. Protein product: CASSWRAEDEQFF.

This clonotype was seen repeatedly, ten times or more. J is TRBJ2-5 and V is TRBV29-1; no reliable D call. CDR1 and CDR2 from the germline V gene are SQVTM and ANQGSEA. The V and J ends lost 5 bases and 5 bases respectively, with 9 bases between them. The CDR3 has 11 residues. CDR3 bases: TGCAGCGTTCTGGTTGGGGAGACCCAGTACTTC. This gives the protein CSVLVGETQYF.

The genes are TRBV5-8 and TRBJ1-2; the match to TRBD1 covers 7 bases. This CDR3 contains 14 residues. Germline trimming cut 3 bases from V and 2 bases from J; bases unmatched to any gene: 4. In germline, CDR1 is SGHTS, CDR2 YDEGEE. Here the CDR3 DNA reads TGTGCCAGCAGCTCGCCGGACAGGAACTATGGCTACACCTTC. This encodes CASSSPDRNYGYTF.

This clonotype was seen only a few times. The gene calls are TRBV6-1 and TRBJ2-3; either TRBD1 or TRBD2 may fit D (5 bases each). The CDR3 is made up of 13 amino acids. Germline values: CDR1 MNHNS, CDR2 SASEGT. Deletions cut 2 bases from V and 6 bases from J, with 9 bases between. CDR3 nucleotides: TGTGCCAGCAGTGAAACCTGGGGGGATACGCAGTATTTT. Translation gives CASSETWGDTQYF.